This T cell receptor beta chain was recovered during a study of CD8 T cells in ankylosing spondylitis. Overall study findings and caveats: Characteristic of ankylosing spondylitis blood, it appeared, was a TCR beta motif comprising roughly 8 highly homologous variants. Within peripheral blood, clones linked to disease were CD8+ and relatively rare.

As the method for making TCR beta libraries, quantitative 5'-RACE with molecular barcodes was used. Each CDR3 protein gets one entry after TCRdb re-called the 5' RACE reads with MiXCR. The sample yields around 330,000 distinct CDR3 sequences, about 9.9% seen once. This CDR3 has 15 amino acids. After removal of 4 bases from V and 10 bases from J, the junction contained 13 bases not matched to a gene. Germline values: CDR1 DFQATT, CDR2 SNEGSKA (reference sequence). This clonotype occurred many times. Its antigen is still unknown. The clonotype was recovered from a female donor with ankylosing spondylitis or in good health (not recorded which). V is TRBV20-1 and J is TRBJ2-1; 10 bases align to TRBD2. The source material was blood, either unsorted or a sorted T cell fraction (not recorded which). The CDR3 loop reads CSAIRTSGFPEEQFF. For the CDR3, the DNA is TGCAGTGCTATAAGGACTAGCGGCTTCCCCGAGGAGCAGTTCTTC.